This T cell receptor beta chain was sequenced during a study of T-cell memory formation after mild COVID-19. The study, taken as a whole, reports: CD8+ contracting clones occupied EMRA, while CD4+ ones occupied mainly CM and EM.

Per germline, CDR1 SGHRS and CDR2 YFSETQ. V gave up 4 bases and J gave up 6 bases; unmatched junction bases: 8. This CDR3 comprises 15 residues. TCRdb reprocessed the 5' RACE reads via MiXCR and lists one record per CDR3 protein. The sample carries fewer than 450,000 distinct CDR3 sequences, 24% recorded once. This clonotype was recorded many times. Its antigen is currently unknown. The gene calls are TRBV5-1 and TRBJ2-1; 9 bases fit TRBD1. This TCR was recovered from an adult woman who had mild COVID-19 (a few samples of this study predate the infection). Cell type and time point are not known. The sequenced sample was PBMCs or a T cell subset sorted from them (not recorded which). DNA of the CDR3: TGCGCCAGCAGCCCCGGGACAGGGTTAATCAATGAGCAGTTCTTC. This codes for CASSPGTGLINEQFF.